The rows below give T cell receptor beta chains drawn from one sample of a study of T cells after yellow fever vaccination. TCRdb independently ran MiXCR on the 5' RACE reads; one entry per CDR3 protein. There are hundreds of thousands of distinct CDR3 sequences in the sample; about 19% occur only once, and 15% to 20% lies in the top ten. Source: PBMCs, taken before the yellow fever booster vaccination. The receptors derive from a man between 18 and 29 years old who received the YFV17D yellow fever vaccine. CDR3s include the opening cysteine and the closing phenylalanine or tryptophan. A D gene is named only where the DNA matches it firmly. The size field is filled for only some rows; it gives once, few, many or a size class.

TGCGCCAGCAGCTCGACAGGGCCGGAGACCCAGTACTTC | CASSSTGPETQYF | TRBJ2-5 | TRBD1 | many | TRBV5-1
TGCAGTGCTAGACGGGTCGACAGGACCTACAATGAGCAGTTCTTC | CSARRVDRTYNEQFF | TRBJ2-1 | NA | NA | TRBV20-1
TGTGCCAGCAGCCCCCGGGCAGGGCCGAACACTGAAGCTTTCTTT | CASSPRAGPNTEAFF | TRBJ1-1 | NA | few | TRBV9
TGCAGTGCTAGAGGCCCGAACACTGAAGCTTTCTTT | CSARGPNTEAFF | TRBJ1-1 | NA | NA | TRBV20-1
TGCGCCAGCAGCGCGGTCCAGCTTTACAGGGGGACTGAAGCTTTCTTT | CASSAVQLYRGTEAFF | TRBJ1-1 | TRBD1 | few | TRBV5-1
TGTGCCAGCAGCTCGCTCGTGGGAGGAGATGGGGCCAACGTCCTGACTTTC | CASSSLVGGDGANVLTF | TRBJ2-6 | NA | few | TRBV7-9
TGCGCCAGCAGCCAAGGCTCGAGCTCCTACAATGAGCAGTTCTTC | CASSQGSSSYNEQFF | TRBJ2-1 | NA | many | TRBV4-3
TGTGCCAGCAGCCTTCAATTCTACGAGCAGTACTTC | CASSLQFYEQYF | TRBJ2-7 | NA | few | TRBV5-5
TGCAGTGCTTCGTCCCCAATGGCAGATACGCAGTATTTT | CSASSPMADTQYF | TRBJ2-3 | NA | NA | TRBV20-1
TGTGCCAGCAGTTACTCGATCCTGACAGGGGGAGGGAAACTGTTTTTT | CASSYSILTGGGKLFF | TRBJ1-4 | TRBD1 | few | TRBV6-5